The rows below give T cell receptor beta chains drawn from one sample of a study of immune heterogeneity within non-small cell lung tumors. TCRdb fed the multiplex PCR reads into MiXCR, producing one record per CDR3 protein. The table lists more than 10,000 distinct CDR3 sequences, about 23% of them singletons, with about an eighth in the top ten. The material sequenced was lung tumor tissue. The receptors stem from a man aged 50 or older with non-small cell lung cancer. Each CDR3 is given with its conserved first and last residue. A D gene is named only where the DNA matches it firmly. For some rows the clone size is stated as once, few or many, or as a class when expanded; others skip it.

clone_size j_call v_call d_call cdr3_aa cdr3_nt
many TRBJ1-5 TRBV12-3/TRBV12-4 . CASSLEGGSNQPQHF TGTGCCAGCAGTTTGGAGGGGGGAAGCAATCAGCCCCAGCATTTT
large TRBJ2-1 TRBV13 TRBD1 CASTSGPKGAFMYNEQFF TGTGCCAGCACCTCAGGGCCAAAGGGGGCGTTCATGTACAATGAGCAGTTCTTC
medium-sized TRBJ2-7 TRBV7-9 TRBD1 CASSGQGQDYEQYF TGTGCCAGCAGCGGACAGGGACAGGACTACGAGCAGTACTTC
many TRBJ2-2 TRBV7-3 TRBD1 CASSPHPGQGNTGELFF TGTGCCAGCAGCCCGCATCCGGGACAGGGGAACACCGGGGAGCTGTTTTTT
many TRBJ1-5 TRBV30 TRBD1 CAWSLGQGGQPQHF TGTGCCTGGAGTTTGGGACAGGGCGGGCAGCCCCAGCATTTT
few TRBJ1-1 TRBV6-1 TRBD1 CASRFSGQDTEAFF TGTGCCAGCCGCTTTTCGGGACAGGACACTGAAGCTTTCTTT
many TRBJ2-3 TRBV7-6 TRBD2 CASSSTSGRVDTQYF TGTGCCAGCAGCTCGACAAGCGGGAGAGTAGATACGCAGTATTTT
many TRBJ1-2 TRBV15 . CATSRGDRANYGYTF TGTGCCACCAGCAGAGGCGACAGAGCTAACTATGGCTACACCTTC
many TRBJ2-3 TRBV12-3/TRBV12-4 TRBD2 CASSFPASGHITSTDTQYF TGTGCCAGCAGTTTTCCGGCTAGCGGCCACATTACTAGCACAGATACGCAGTATTTT
many TRBJ1-4 TRBV28 . CASTGTGIYEKLFF TGTGCCAGCACGGGTACAGGGATTTACGAAAAACTGTTTTTT
many TRBJ1-4 TRBV10-3 . CAISESRGSLGGEKLFF TGTGCCATCAGTGAGTCGAGGGGTAGCCTGGGAGGCGAAAAACTGTTTTTT
few TRBJ1-1 TRBV29-1 . CSVFPGPSSNMNTEAFF TGCAGCGTTTTTCCCGGGCCAAGCTCGAACATGAACACTGAAGCTTTCTTT
. TRBJ2-1 TRBV20-1 . CSARLGGKGVDEQFF TGCAGTGCTCGCTTAGGGGGAAAGGGGGTGGATGAGCAGTTCTTC
medium-sized TRBJ1-5 TRBV6-1 TRBD1 CASRTGTEPQHF TGTGCCAGCAGAACCGGGACAGAGCCCCAGCATTTT
. TRBJ2-7 TRBV5-1 . CASSPSVGPVCEQYF TGCGCCAGCAGTCCCTCGGTGGGGCCCGTCTGCGAGCAGTACTTC
many TRBJ2-3 TRBV10-2 . CASNLAGGTDTQYF TGCGCCAGCAATTTGGCAGGGGGCACAGATACGCAGTATTTT
many TRBJ1-6 TRBV5-5 TRBD1 CASSLRQGYSPLHF TGTGCCAGCAGCCTTAGACAGGGTTATTCACCCCTCCACTTT
many TRBJ2-5 TRBV10-2 TRBD1 CARPWGQGIYPVTQYF TGCGCCAGGCCGTGGGGACAGGGGATTTACCCAGTGACCCAGTACTTC
medium-sized TRBJ2-7 TRBV6-1 TRBD1 CASSQTGTGGGEQYF TGTGCCAGCAGCCAAACCGGGACAGGGGGCGGTGAGCAGTACTTC
. TRBJ1-5 TRBV6-5 . CASSYGAGNQPQHF TGTGCCAGCAGTTATGGGGCTGGGAATCAGCCCCAGCATTTT
large TRBJ2-1 TRBV27 TRBD2 CASSHLAGGSYNEQFF TGTGCCAGCAGTCATCTAGCGGGAGGAAGCTACAATGAGCAGTTCTTC
many TRBJ2-2 TRBV14 TRBD1 CASSQEIKDRRVTGELFF TGTGCCAGCAGCCAAGAGATTAAGGACAGGCGTGTCACCGGGGAGCTGTTTTTT
. TRBJ1-1 TRBV27 . CACSLAGFTTEAFF TGTGCCTGCAGTCTTGCAGGGTTTACCACTGAGGCTTTCTTT
many TRBJ2-7 TRBV7-9 . CASSQDSYEQYF TGTGCCAGCAGCCAAGACTCCTACGAGCAGTACTTC
many TRBJ1-5 TRBV6-1 . CASYPGLQAISRDQPQHF TGTGCCAGTTATCCGGGCTTACAAGCAATCAGCAGGGATCAGCCCCAGCATTTT
many TRBJ2-1 TRBV18 TRBD2 CASSPGTSQFF TGTGCCAGCTCACCAGGGACTAGTCAGTTCTTC
many TRBJ1-1 TRBV7-9 . CASSLEQPNTEAFF TGTGCCAGCAGCTTAGAACAGCCGAACACTGAAGCTTTCTTT
many TRBJ1-1 TRBV30 TRBD1 CACTGGRYAEAFF TGTGCCTGTACAGGGGGTCGGTACGCTGAAGCTTTCTTT
many TRBJ2-6 TRBV6-2/TRBV6-3 . CASSYSSGANVLTF TGTGCCAGCAGTTACAGCTCTGGGGCCAACGTCCTGACTTTC
medium-sized TRBJ1-6 TRBV6-1 TRBD1 CASTATGNHNSPLHF TGTGCCAGCACCGCGACAGGGAATCATAATTCACCCCTCCACTTT
. TRBJ2-5 TRBV20-1 . CGANCRVQETQYF TGCGGTGCTAACTGCAGGGTCCAAGAGACCCAGTACTTC
many TRBJ1-6 TRBV2 . CASSGGSGTGPLHF TGTGCCAGCAGTGGTGGCAGCGGGACGGGGCCCCTCCACTTT
. TRBJ2-3 TRBV11-3 TRBD2 CASSSRTSEVSDTQYF TGTGCCAGCAGCTCCCGGACTAGCGAGGTGTCAGATACGCAGTATTTT
medium-sized TRBJ1-2 TRBV12-3/TRBV12-4 TRBD1 CASRTGGAIYGYTF TGTGCCAGCAGGACAGGGGGCGCGATCTATGGCTACACCTTC
many TRBJ2-7 TRBV19 TRBD1 CASSHRGPFEQYF TGTGCCAGTAGCCACAGGGGTCCCTTCGAGCAGTACTTC
. TRBJ1-1 TRBV10-3 . CAISYPELPTEAFF TGTGCCATCAGTTATCCTGAACTTCCCACTGAAGCTTTCTTT
many TRBJ2-7 TRBV6-1 . CASSQGPGRETYF TGTGCCAGCAGTCAGGGGCCCGGGCGGGAGACGTACTTC
many TRBJ1-2 TRBV6-6 . CASSYHVGDGYTF TGTGCCAGCAGTTACCACGTTGGGGATGGCTACACCTTC
many TRBJ2-3 TRBV7-3 . CASSPASTDTQYF TGTGCCAGCAGCCCGGCGAGCACAGATACGCAGTATTTT
many TRBJ2-2 TRBV30 . CAEGKNTGELFF TGTGCCGAGGGGAAGAACACCGGGGAGCTGTTTTTT
many TRBJ1-1 TRBV20-1 . CSALHATANEAFF TGCAGTGCACTTCATGCGACAGCAAATGAAGCTTTCTTT
few TRBJ2-2 TRBV14 TRBD1 CASSPGQDYTGELFF TGTGCCAGCAGCCCCGGACAGGACTACACCGGGGAGCTGTTTTTT
large TRBJ2-1 TRBV6-1 TRBD2 CASREPGTSGGRDEQFF TGTGCCAGCAGGGAACCCGGGACTAGCGGGGGGAGGGATGAGCAGTTCTTC
. TRBJ2-5 TRBV20-1 . CSATSGFYETQYF TGCAGTGCTACCTCAGGGTTTTACGAGACCCAGTACTTC
medium-sized TRBJ2-7 TRBV12-3/TRBV12-4 . CASSLVSGSSYEQYF TGTGCCAGCAGTTTAGTTTCTGGGTCGAGCTACGAGCAGTACTTC
medium-sized TRBJ2-7 TRBV6-1 . CASSDRDDSSYEQYF TGTGCCAGCAGTGACCGGGACGACTCTTCCTACGAGCAGTACTTC
medium-sized TRBJ1-4 TRBV5-1 TRBD1 CASRRGTGPNEKLFF TGCGCCAGCAGAAGGGGGACAGGCCCTAATGAAAAACTGTTTTTT
. TRBJ1-4 TRBV20-1 TRBD1 CSASPGTGFEKLFF TGCAGTGCTAGCCCCGGGACAGGGTTTGAAAAACTGTTTTTT
medium-sized TRBJ2-7 TRBV11-2 TRBD1 CASSPGQGISYEQYF TGTGCCAGCAGCCCGGGACAGGGAATTAGCTACGAGCAGTACTTC
many TRBJ1-5 TRBV6-1 . CASRDASGNQPQHF TGTGCCAGCAGGGACGCTTCGGGGAATCAGCCCCAGCATTTT
many TRBJ2-4 TRBV2 TRBD1 CASRAGQGKNIQYF TGTGCCAGCAGGGCTGGACAGGGCAAAAACATTCAGTACTTC
medium-sized TRBJ2-3 TRBV6-1 TRBD1 CASRRTGLGTDTQYF TGTGCCAGCAGAAGGACAGGGTTAGGCACAGATACGCAGTATTTT